This is a list of T cell receptor beta chains from one sample in a study of T cells expressing NK-cell markers. Following a re-call of the 5' RACE reads, TCRdb has one entry per CDR3 protein and lacks DNA. The sample's table shows 440,000 or so distinct CDR3 sequences. Sample: blood T cells: a sorted CD56 or NKG2C T cell subset, CD4+ or CD8+ T cells, or bulk PBMC T cells (not recorded which). These receptors all come from a woman between 18 and 70 years old in good health. Each CDR3 is given with its conserved first and last residue.

J	length	V	CDR3
TRBJ2-1	16	TRBV15	CATSRDGQGKYNEQFF
TRBJ2-7	14	TRBV2	CASSAQRDRVQQYF
TRBJ1-1	15	TRBV5-1	CASSPRSPLNTEAFF
TRBJ1-4	14	TRBV7-2	CASSPRMGPEKLFF
TRBJ2-2	13	TRBV20-1	CSAKGRVTGELFF
TRBJ2-2	17	TRBV19	CASSPIGLLADTGELFF
TRBJ1-4	16	TRBV7-2	CASSFAANRRGEKLFF
TRBJ1-2	15	TRBV6-2/TRBV6-3	CASSWPNRENYGYTF
TRBJ1-2	14	TRBV7-2	CASSFTGPDYGYTF
TRBJ1-2	16	TRBV7-2	CASSLVGTGNNYGYTF
TRBJ2-2	14	TRBV27	CASKYRENTGELFF
TRBJ2-1	15	TRBV14	CASSQLEGAYNEQFF
TRBJ2-3	16	TRBV9	CASSAQRAYSTDTQYF
TRBJ1-2	11	TRBV29-1	CSGGMSYGYTF
TRBJ2-5	14	TRBV28	CASSWTSGGETQYF
TRBJ1-5	17	TRBV6-2/TRBV6-3	CASSYNSDRDGNQPQHF
TRBJ2-7	14	TRBV20-1	CSAHSGITSHEQYF
TRBJ2-1	13	TRBV9	CASSGLAGDEQFF
TRBJ2-4	15	TRBV7-2	CASSNTSGLRNIQYF
TRBJ1-1	13	TRBV29-1	CSVDGRMNTEAFF
TRBJ1-2	18	TRBV5-1	CASSQLDRGLPKTHGYTF
TRBJ1-2	12	TRBV29-1	CSVSTGAQGYTF
TRBJ2-5	16	TRBV28	CASSTPGTEIQETQYF
TRBJ1-1	13	TRBV6-1	CASKKAANTEAFF
TRBJ2-1	16	TRBV7-8	CASSLTSGSSRNEQFF
TRBJ2-7	15	TRBV20-1	CSADLRGKSAYEQYF
TRBJ2-5	16	TRBV7-2	CASSFRTSGYQETQYF
TRBJ2-1	17	TRBV14	CASSQKSLGQPGHEQFF
TRBJ1-4	15	TRBV5-5	CASSSMTTSNEKLFF
TRBJ1-1	14	TRBV12-3/TRBV12-4	CASSFGVGNTEAFF
TRBJ2-2	16	TRBV4-3	CASSQVGSLGTGELFF
TRBJ2-1	15	TRBV7-2	CASSFEGTGLNEQFF
TRBJ2-2	15	TRBV28	CASSLGARLPGELFF
TRBJ1-3	17	TRBV7-9	CASSLFTRTGEGNTIYF
TRBJ2-1	14	TRBV7-2	CASSLASLGYEQFF
TRBJ2-5	16	TRBV20-1	CSAKRGLAGDHETQYF
TRBJ2-2	15	TRBV7-2	CASNLAAAYTRELFF
TRBJ2-7	13	TRBV14	CASSPGTRYEQYF
TRBJ1-1	14	TRBV5-1	CASSLMAGRAEAFF
TRBJ2-7	16	TRBV4-2	CASSQAGLAGGYEQYF
TRBJ2-5	14	TRBV6-5	CASSYSKGVETQYF
TRBJ2-1	14	TRBV7-2	CASSLRRTYNEQFF
TRBJ2-1	15	TRBV5-8	CASSLAGGPGNEQFF
TRBJ2-1	16	TRBV10-3	CAISDQGFETYNEQFF
TRBJ2-3	15	TRBV6-1	CASRDHGSSTDTQYF
TRBJ1-4	16	TRBV12-3/TRBV12-4	CASSHRTVATNEKLFF
TRBJ2-3	13	TRBV20-1	CSAATSGTDTQYF
TRBJ2-3	12	TRBV12-3/TRBV12-4	CASSLALGVWDF
TRBJ1-2	14	TRBV6-2/TRBV6-3	CASRTDSRIRGYTF
TRBJ2-5	11	TRBV10-2	CASSEGGAQYF
TRBJ1-3	15	TRBV5-1	CASSLGAQSGNTIYF
TRBJ2-7	14	TRBV12-3/TRBV12-4	CASSLQESRNEQYF
TRBJ1-1	15	TRBV20-1	CSARDEAGVRTEAFF
TRBJ2-5	14	TRBV24-1	CATSETSDPETQYF
TRBJ1-5	14	TRBV15	CATSRDDGNQPQHF